What follows are 20 T cell receptor beta chains derived from one specimen sequenced in a study of neurological immune-mediated disorders. TCRdb independently ran MiXCR on the 5' RACE reads; one entry per CDR3 protein. This sample yields roughly 75,000 distinct CDR3 sequences, of which 2.6% are seen a single time; 0.9% to 1.4% belongs to the top ten. Material for sequencing was PBMCs. The receptors shown here come from a woman aged 30 to 39 with multiple sclerosis.

This clonotype turned up a few times. V is TRBV20-1 and J is TRBJ2-7; 9 bases are a match to TRBD2. The CDR3 is 14 residues long. With V trimmed by 1 base and J by 0 bases, 1 base remained unmatched. Germline loops: CDR1 DFQATT, CDR2 SNEGSKA (reference sequence). For the CDR3, the DNA is TGCAGTGCTAGAGGGACTAGCGACTCCTACGAGCAGTACTTC. The encoded protein is CSARGTSDSYEQYF.

This clonotype was picked up many times. The V call is TRBV6-5, the J call TRBJ1-1; maybe TRBD1 (6 bases). CDR1 and CDR2 (germline): MNHEY, SVGAGI. CDR3 length equals 15 residues. V dropped 7 bases and J dropped 4 bases, with 19 bases sitting between them. The CDR3: CASNSGQGIPTEAFF. Written as DNA, the CDR3 is TGTGCCAGCAACTCGGGGCAGGGGATTCCCACTGAAGCTTTCTTT.

The V and J genes are TRBV11-3 and TRBJ2-2; no firm D call. CDR3 size: 15 residues. Germline assignment: CDR1 SGHNT and CDR2 YENEEA. The V gene lost 5 bases and the J gene lost 0 bases, with 10 bases spanning the gap. CDR3: CASSHGRTNTGELFF. The DNA for the CDR3 is TGTGCCAGCAGCCACGGACGGACGAACACCGGGGAGCTGTTTTTT.

Note on this clonotype: Given a much more abundant clone one base away, this may be a read error. Lacking the conserved final phenylalanine or tryptophan, this CDR3 likely reflects a read error. The chain recombines TRBV20-1 with TRBJ1-1; D is undetermined. The CDR3 consists of 14 residues. The germline V and J ends were trimmed by 3 bases and 7 bases, with 18 bases remaining between them. Germline V gene data show CDR1 as DFQATT and CDR2 as SNEGSKA (reference sequence). This chain's CDR3 is CSASPHLETVEAFC. CDR3 sequence (DNA): TGCAGTGCTAGTCCCCACCTAGAGACGGTTGAAGCTTTCTGT.

The V call is TRBV11-2, the J call TRBJ1-3; D uncertain. The germline V gene encodes CDR1 SGHAT and CDR2 FQNNGV. This CDR3 comprises 16 residues. The germline V and J ends were trimmed by 4 bases and 4 bases, with 17 bases remaining between them. The DNA of the CDR3 is TGTGCCAGCAGCTCCCTGGGTGGACGGGCCGGAAACACCATATATTTT. It yields the protein CASSSLGGRAGNTIYF.

This clonotype was seen a handful of times. The chain joins TRBV5-4 to TRBJ1-4, with D tentatively TRBD1 (6 bases). CDR3 length equals 15 residues. Germline V CDR1 and CDR2: SGHNT, YYREEE (reference sequence). V lost 4 bases, J lost 8 bases, and 18 bases lay in between. The CDR3 nucleotides read TGTGCCAGCAGCAGGGGGACGGGAGGGGAGGAAAAACTGTTTTTT. It yields the protein CASSRGTGGEEKLFF.

This clonotype has ten or more counts. The genes are TRBV7-8 and TRBJ2-5, with 8 bases identical to TRBD2. This CDR3 is 17 amino acids long. Losses at the gene ends were 5 bases for V and 5 bases for J; bases not matched to a gene: 16. CDR1 is SGHVS, CDR2 FQNEAQ, per germline. The CDR3 sequence is CASSPKGPGGYGETQYF. The CDR3 DNA sequence: TGTGCCAGCAGCCCCAAGGGTCCGGGAGGGTATGGGGAGACCCAGTACTTC.

The sample holds many counts of this clonotype. The chain is built from TRBV19 and TRBJ2-7, with TRBD2 identical over 9 bases. Trimming took 2 bases from V and 0 from J; bases not matched to a gene: 5. CDR1 is LNHDA and CDR2 is SQIVND in the germline V gene (reference sequence). The CDR3 sequence is 16 residues long. CDR3 in amino acids: CASSILAGPLSYEQYF. The CDR3, as DNA: TGTGCCAGTAGTATACTAGCGGGACCTCTCTCCTACGAGCAGTACTTC.

The table lists this clonotype with a few counts. The CDR3, as DNA: TGCGCCAGCAGCCAAGATCCCCAGGGGGCTGAAGCTTTCTTT. Translation: CASSQDPQGAEAFF. The chain recombines TRBV4-3 with TRBJ1-1, with 7 bases identical to TRBD1. V lost 0 bases to trimming and J lost 6 bases; unmatched junction nucleotides: 4. From germline, CDR1 is LGHNA and CDR2 YSLEER. The CDR3 has 14 residues.

Many counts were recorded for this clonotype. This rearrangement joins TRBV5-1 to TRBJ2-7; TRBD1 might be the D (6 bases). This CDR3 has 15 amino acids. V gave up 4 bases and J gave up 0 bases, with 14 bases separating them. CDR1 SGHRS and CDR2 YFSETQ come from the germline V gene. CDR3 sequence (DNA): TGCGCCAGCAGCCCGGGCGGACAGAGCTCCTACGAGCAGTACTTC. This sequence encodes CASSPGGQSSYEQYF. Supplemented by reference TRBV5-1 and TRBJ2-7, the full variable domain reads KAGVTQTPRYLIKTRGQQVTLSCSPISGHRSVSWYQQTPGQGLQFLFEYFSETQRNKGNFPGRFSGRQFSNSRSEMNVSTLELGDSALYLCASSPGGQSSYEQYFGPGTRLTVT.

This clonotype was seen ten or more times. The J gene is TRBJ2-7, the V gene TRBV6-2 or TRBV6-3; TRBD1 matches 7 bases. The CDR3 is 14 residues long. From germline, CDR1 is MNHEY and CDR2 SVGEGT. The V segment lost 4 bases and the J segment 2 bases; nucleotides outside the gene matches: 5. The CDR3 DNA sequence: TGTGCCAGCAGTTCGATCAGGGGGACCTACGAGCAGTACTTC. Its protein is CASSSIRGTYEQYF.

The rearrangement uses TRBV11-3 and TRBJ2-1, with D possibly TRBD2 on 6 matching bases. The CDR3 sequence is 16 residues long. The V end was cut by 1 base, the J end by 0 bases, with 10 bases between. Germline V gives CDR1 SGHNT, CDR2 YENEEA. CDR3 residues: CASSLGAGSSYNEQFF. The DNA of the CDR3 is TGTGCCAGCAGCTTAGGAGCGGGCAGCTCCTACAATGAGCAGTTCTTC.

The table lists this clonotype with a few counts. This may be a read error, as it is one base from a much larger clone. V usage is TRBV11-2 and J usage is TRBJ2-3; no clear D. The germline gives CDR1 SGHAT, CDR2 FQNNGV. Between the trimmed V and J ends, which lost 5 bases and 4 bases, there was a span of 19 bases. The CDR3 loop spans 16 amino acids. CDR3 nucleotide sequence: TGTGCCAGCAGCCGGGTGAAGGTAACCCCGGCAGATACGCAGTATTTT. Protein: CASSRVKVTPADTQYF.

This clonotype was seen at least ten times. The chain is built from TRBV5-6 and TRBJ2-5; D may be TRBD1 (5 bases). Germline loops: CDR1 SGHDT, CDR2 YYEEEE. Deletions cut 4 bases from V and 4 bases from J, with 14 bases between. The CDR3 length is 14 residues. The CDR3 nucleotides read TGTGCCAGCAGCCAGGGCTCAATCAGAGAGACCCAGTACTTC. Translation: CASSQGSIRETQYF. The full variable domain, rest sourced from reference TRBV5-6 and TRBJ2-5, is DAGVTQSPTHLIKTRGQQVTLRCSPKSGHDTVSWYQQALGQGPQFIFQYYEEEERQRGNFPDRFSGHQFPNYSSELNVNALLLGDSALYLCASSQGSIRETQYFGPGTRLLVL.

This clonotype has at least ten counts. The rearrangement joins TRBV7-2 to TRBJ1-2; perhaps TRBD1 as D (6 bases). This CDR3 comprises 13 residues. The V gene lost 5 bases and the J gene lost 2 bases, with 9 bases spanning the gap. Germline values: CDR1 SGHTA, CDR2 FQGNSA. The DNA for the CDR3 is TGTGCCAGCAGCCGCGACAGGAACTATGGCTACACCTTC. Translated, it gives CASSRDRNYGYTF.

This clonotype came up many times. The chain recombines TRBV20-1 with TRBJ1-1; D ambiguous. The CDR3 covers 12 residues. Germline V gives CDR1 DFQATT, CDR2 SNEGSKA (reference sequence). The CDR3 nucleotides are TGCAGCGCAAATCAGGACTACACTGAAGCTTTCTTT. Translating gives CSANQDYTEAFF.

This clonotype was detected many times. The chain is built from TRBV12-3 or TRBV12-4 and TRBJ1-2; 11 bases are a match to TRBD1. V lost 3 bases and J lost 6; bases outside the gene matches: 6. There are 15 residues in the CDR3. The DNA of the CDR3 is TGTGCCAGCAGTTTTTCAGGGGGACAGGGGGATGGCTACACCTTC. It encodes CASSFSGGQGDGYTF.

As regards this clonotype: With a much larger clone just one base away, this may be a read error. V gene TRBV7-2 combines with J gene TRBJ2-7; D is possibly TRBD1 (6 bases). Germline assignment: CDR1 SGHTA and CDR2 FQGNSA. The V gene lost 2 bases and the J gene lost 3 bases, with 11 bases spanning the gap. The CDR3 runs to 14 residues. The CDR3 DNA reads as TGTGCCAGCAGCTTAATACTAGGGGGCTACGAGCAGTACTTC. Encoded protein: CASSLILGGYEQYF.

This clonotype was detected ten times or more. The chain is built from TRBV9 and TRBJ1-6; 10 nucleotides agree with TRBD1. V trimming: 0 bases; J trimming: 4 bases; junction bases outside the gene matches: 1. The CDR3 runs 16 residues. Germline loops: CDR1 SGDLS, CDR2 YYNGEE. The CDR3 DNA is TGTGCCAGCAGCGTAGGACAGGGGGCTTATAATTCACCCCTCCACTTT. Protein: CASSVGQGAYNSPLHF.

As concerns this clonotype: This CDR3 fails to terminate in the conserved phenylalanine or tryptophan, so it likely reflects a read error. The chain combines TRBV9 with TRBJ2-5, with TRBD1 identical over 9 bases. The germline CDR1 and CDR2 sequences are SGDLS and YYNGEE. The CDR3 is made up of 15 amino acids. V was clipped by 2 bases and J by 3 bases; unmatched bases: 5. The CDR3 DNA sequence: TGTGCCAGCAGCGTGTCGGGACAGGGTGAAGAGACCCAGTACAAC. It is translated as CASSVSGQGEETQYN.